The following is a T cell receptor beta chain sequence with its context. Antigen unknown. This sample is part of a study of beta chain features in type 1 diabetes. Notes on the study in general: Type 1 diabetes patients showed a moderate but significant shortening of TCRB CDR3s in all four CD4+ subsets.

From germline, CDR1 is SGHDT and CDR2 YYEEEE. The V end lost 1 base, the J end lost 6 bases, and 7 bases lay between the germline ends. The CDR3 loop spans 12 amino acids. The sequenced template was cDNA made from the entire isolated RNA. Generated by immunoSEQ multiplex PCR, the TCRdb table keeps only in-frame clones and is missing some. The data show 300,000 to 400,000 clones, around an eighth seen once. Sample: naive CD4+ T cells from blood. V and J are TRBV5-6 and TRBJ1-1; TRBD1 might be the D (5 bases). The sequence was obtained from a woman between 18 and 29 years old with type 1 diabetes. CDR3 in amino acids: CASSLWGAEAFF. As DNA, the CDR3 is TGTGCCAGCAGCTTGTGGGGGGCTGAAGCTTTCTTT.